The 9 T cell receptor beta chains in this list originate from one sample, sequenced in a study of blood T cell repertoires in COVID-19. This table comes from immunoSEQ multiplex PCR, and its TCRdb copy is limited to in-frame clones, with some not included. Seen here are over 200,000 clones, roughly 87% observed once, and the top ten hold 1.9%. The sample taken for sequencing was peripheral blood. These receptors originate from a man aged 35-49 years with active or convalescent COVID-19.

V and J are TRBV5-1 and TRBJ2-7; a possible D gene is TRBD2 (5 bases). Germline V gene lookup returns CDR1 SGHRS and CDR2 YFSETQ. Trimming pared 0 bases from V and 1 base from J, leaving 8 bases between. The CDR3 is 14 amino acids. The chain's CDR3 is CASSLVEASYEQYF. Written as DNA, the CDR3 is TGCGCCAGCAGCTTGGTGGAGGCTTCCTACGAGCAGTACTTC.

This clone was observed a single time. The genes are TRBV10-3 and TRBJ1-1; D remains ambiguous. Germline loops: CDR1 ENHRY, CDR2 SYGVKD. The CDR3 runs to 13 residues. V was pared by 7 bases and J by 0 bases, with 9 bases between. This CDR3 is CAINSLVNTEAFF. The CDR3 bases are TGTGCCATCAACTCCCTGGTGAACACTGAAGCTTTCTTT.

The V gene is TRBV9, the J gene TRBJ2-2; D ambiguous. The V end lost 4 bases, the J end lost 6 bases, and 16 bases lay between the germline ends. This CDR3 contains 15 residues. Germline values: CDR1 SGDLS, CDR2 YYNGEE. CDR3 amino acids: CASSSPLTRAGELFF. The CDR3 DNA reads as TGTGCCAGCAGCTCCCCCCTAACCCGTGCCGGGGAGCTGTTTTTT. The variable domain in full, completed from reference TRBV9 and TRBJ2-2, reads DSGVTQTPKHLITATGQRVTLRCSPRSGDLSVYWYQQSLDQGLQFLIQYYNGEERAKGNILERFSAQQFPDLHSELNLSSLELGDSALYFCASSSPLTRAGELFFGEGSRLTVL.

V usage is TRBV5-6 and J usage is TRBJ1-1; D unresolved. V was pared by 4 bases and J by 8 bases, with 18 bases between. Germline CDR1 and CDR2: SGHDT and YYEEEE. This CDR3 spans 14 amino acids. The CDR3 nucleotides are TGTGCCAGCAGCACACCGGAACGGGAGTTAGAAGCTTTCTTT. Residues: CASSTPERELEAFF. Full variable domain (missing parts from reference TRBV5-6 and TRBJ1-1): DAGVTQSPTHLIKTRGQQVTLRCSPKSGHDTVSWYQQALGQGPQFIFQYYEEEERQRGNFPDRFSGHQFPNYSSELNVNALLLGDSALYLCASSTPERELEAFFGQGTRLTVV.

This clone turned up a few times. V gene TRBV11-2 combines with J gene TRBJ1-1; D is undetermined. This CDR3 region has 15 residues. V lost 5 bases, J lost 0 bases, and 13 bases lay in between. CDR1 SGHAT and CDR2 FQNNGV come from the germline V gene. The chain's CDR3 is CASSSGDLMNTEAFF. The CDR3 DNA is TGTGCCAGCAGCAGCGGTGACTTAATGAACACTGAAGCTTTCTTT. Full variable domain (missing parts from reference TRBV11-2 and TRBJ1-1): EAGVAQSPRYKIIEKRQSVAFWCNPISGHATLYWYQQILGQGPKLLIQFQNNGVVDDSQLPKDRFSAERLKGVDSTLKIQPAKLEDSAVYLCASSSGDLMNTEAFFGQGTRLTVV.

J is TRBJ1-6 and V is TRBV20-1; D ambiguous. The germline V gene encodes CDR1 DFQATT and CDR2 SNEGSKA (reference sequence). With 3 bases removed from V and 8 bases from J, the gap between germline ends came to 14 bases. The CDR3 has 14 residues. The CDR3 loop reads CSASGVGLDSPLHF. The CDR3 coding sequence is TGCAGTGCTAGTGGCGTCGGACTAGATTCACCCCTCCACTTT.

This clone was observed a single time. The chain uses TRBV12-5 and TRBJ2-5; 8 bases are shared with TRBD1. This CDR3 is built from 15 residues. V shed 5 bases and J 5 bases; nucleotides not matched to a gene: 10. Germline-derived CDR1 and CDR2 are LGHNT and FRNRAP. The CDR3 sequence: CASGPPSGGSETQYF. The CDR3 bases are TGTGCTAGTGGTCCCCCCTCAGGGGGCTCGGAGACCCAGTACTTC. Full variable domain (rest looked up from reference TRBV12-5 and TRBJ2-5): DARVTQTPRHKVTEMGQEVTMRCQPILGHNTVFWYRQTMMQGLELLAYFRNRAPLDDSGMPKDRFSAEMPDATLATLKIQPSEPRDSAVYFCASGPPSGGSETQYFGPGTRLLVL.

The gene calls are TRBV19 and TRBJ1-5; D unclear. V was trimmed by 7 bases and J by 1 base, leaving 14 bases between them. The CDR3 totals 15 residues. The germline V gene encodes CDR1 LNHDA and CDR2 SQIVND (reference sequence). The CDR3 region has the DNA TGTGCCAGTAAGGAGGGAGATGGAAGCAATCAGCCCCAGCATTTT. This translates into CASKEGDGSNQPQHF.

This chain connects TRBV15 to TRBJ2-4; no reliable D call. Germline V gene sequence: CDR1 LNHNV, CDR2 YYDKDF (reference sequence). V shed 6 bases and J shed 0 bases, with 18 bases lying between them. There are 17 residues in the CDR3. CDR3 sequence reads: CATSANANSIAKNIQYF. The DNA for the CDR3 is TGTGCCACCAGTGCCAACGCTAACAGTATAGCCAAAAACATTCAGTACTTC. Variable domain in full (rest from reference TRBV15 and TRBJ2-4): DAMVIQNPRYQVTQFGKPVTLSCSQTLNHNVMYWYQQKSSQAPKLLFHYYDKDFNNEADTPDNFQSRRPNTSFCFLDIRSPGLGDTAMYLCATSANANSIAKNIQYFGAGTRLSVL.